This T cell receptor beta chain was identified in a study of blood T cell repertoires in COVID-19. This clone was counted ten times or more. Only in-frame clones appear in the TCRdb table, and some are missing; sequencing was by immunoSEQ multiplex PCR. The table lists 150,000 to 200,000 clones, around 67% of them singletons. Germline V gene sequence: CDR1 KGHDR, CDR2 SFDVKD. V was cut by 2 bases and J by 4 bases, with 13 bases left in between. There are 16 residues in the CDR3. The V call is TRBV24-1, the J call TRBJ2-2, with D possibly being TRBD1 (5 bases). Sequencing input: peripheral blood. This clonotype was sampled from an elderly woman with acute or convalescent COVID-19. CDR3 loop: CATSDSGNTGTGELFF. CDR3 nucleotide sequence: TGTGCCACCAGTGATTCCGGAAACACAGGCACCGGGGAGCTGTTTTTT.